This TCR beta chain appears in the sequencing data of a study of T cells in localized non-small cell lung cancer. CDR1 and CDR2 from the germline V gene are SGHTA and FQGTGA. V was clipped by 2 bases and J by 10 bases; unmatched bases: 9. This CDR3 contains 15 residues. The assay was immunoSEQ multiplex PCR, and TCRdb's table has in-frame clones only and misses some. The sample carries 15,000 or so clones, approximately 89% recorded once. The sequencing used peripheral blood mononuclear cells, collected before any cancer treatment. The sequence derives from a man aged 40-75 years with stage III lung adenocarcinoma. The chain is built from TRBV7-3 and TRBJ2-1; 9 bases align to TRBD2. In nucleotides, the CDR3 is TGTGCCAGCAGCTTACCGGTTAGCGGGAGACGCGAGCAGTTCTTC. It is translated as CASSLPVSGRREQFF.